Sequencing of this TCR beta chain was carried out in a study of T-cell memory formation after mild COVID-19. Study-level findings and limits: Day 15 to 85 contracting clones showed balanced CD4/CD8; later expanders leaned CD4+.

Germline loops: CDR1 SGDLS, CDR2 YYNGEE. Trimming shortened V by 4 bases and J by 6 bases, and 8 bases separated the two germline ends. The CDR3 is made up of 12 amino acids. Comments on this clonotype: Antigen: not known.

TCRdb re-called the 5' RACE reads with MiXCR, one entry per CDR3 protein. The repertoire has around 320,000 distinct CDR3 sequences, just under 20% of them found once; the top ten carry 20% to 25%. The rearrangement joins TRBV9 to TRBJ2-1; the D is unclear. The specimen was PBMCs or a T cell subset sorted from them (not recorded which). The sequence was collected from a man younger than 30 who had mild COVID-19 (a few samples of this study predate the infection). Cell type and time point are not known. CDR3 DNA sequence: TGTGCCAGCAGCCCCCTGAGCAATGAGCAGTTCTTC. This sequence encodes CASSPLSNEQFF. The entire variable domain, with the rest obtained from reference TRBV9 and TRBJ2-1, is as follows: DSGVTQTPKHLITATGQRVTLRCSPRSGDLSVYWYQQSLDQGLQFLIQYYNGEERAKGNILERFSAQQFPDLHSELNLSSLELGDSALYFCASSPLSNEQFFGPGTRLTVL.